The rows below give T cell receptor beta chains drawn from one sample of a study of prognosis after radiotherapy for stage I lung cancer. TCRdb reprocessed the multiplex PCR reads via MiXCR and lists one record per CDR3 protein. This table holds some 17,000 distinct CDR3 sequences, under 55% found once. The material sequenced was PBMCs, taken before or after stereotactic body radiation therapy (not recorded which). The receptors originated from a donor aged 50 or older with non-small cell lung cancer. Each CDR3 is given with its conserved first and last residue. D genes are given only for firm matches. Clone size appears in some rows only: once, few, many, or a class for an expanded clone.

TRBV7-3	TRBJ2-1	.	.	CASSIGLSQEDEQFF	TGTGCCAGCAGCATCGGTTTGAGCCAAGAGGATGAGCAGTTCTTC
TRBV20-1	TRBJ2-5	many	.	CSARDVAPDGGTQYF	TGCAGTGCTAGAGACGTAGCCCCCGATGGTGGGACCCAGTACTTC
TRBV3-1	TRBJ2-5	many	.	CASSQVGDQYF	TGTGCCAGCAGCCAAGTGGGGGACCAGTACTTC
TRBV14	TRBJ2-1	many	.	CASSPQGNGEQFF	TGTGCCAGCAGCCCACAGGGCAATGGTGAGCAGTTCTTC
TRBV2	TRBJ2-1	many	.	CASSRDYNEQFF	TGTGCCAGCAGCCGGGACTACAATGAGCAGTTCTTC
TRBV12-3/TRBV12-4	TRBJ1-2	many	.	CASSLSSPGTSGYTF	TGTGCCAGCAGTTTAAGTAGTCCCGGGACATCTGGCTACACCTTC
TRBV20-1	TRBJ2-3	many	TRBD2	CSARRLAGRGTDTQYF	TGCAGTGCTAGACGACTAGCGGGACGAGGCACAGATACGCAGTATTTT
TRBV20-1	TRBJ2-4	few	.	CSARGQENIQYF	TGCAGTGCTAGAGGTCAGGAAAACATTCAGTACTTC
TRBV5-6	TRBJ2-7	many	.	CASSHITGRAYEQYF	TGTGCCAGCAGCCACATTACAGGGCGAGCCTACGAGCAGTACTTC
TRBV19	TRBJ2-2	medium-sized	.	CASSVPANTGELFF	TGTGCCAGTAGTGTGCCGGCCAACACCGGGGAGCTGTTTTTT
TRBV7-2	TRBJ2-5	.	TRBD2	CASSLVASGVETQYF	TGTGCCAGCAGCTTAGTCGCTAGCGGGGTGGAGACCCAGTACTTC
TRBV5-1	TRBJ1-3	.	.	CASSFNGVSFSGNTIYF	TGCGCCAGCAGCTTCAATGGGGTTAGTTTCTCTGGAAACACCATATATTTT
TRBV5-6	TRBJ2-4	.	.	CASSLGRSANIQYF	TGTGCCAGCAGCTTGGGACGGTCAGCAAACATTCAGTACTTC
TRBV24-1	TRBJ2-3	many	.	CATSDFAGGYVADTQYF	TGTGCCACCAGTGATTTCGCCGGGGGATATGTTGCAGATACGCAGTATTTT
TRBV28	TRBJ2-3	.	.	CASRGFGGPMVDTQYF	TGTGCCAGCAGAGGATTCGGGGGGCCTATGGTAGATACGCAGTATTTT
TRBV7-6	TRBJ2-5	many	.	CASSLHEGETQYF	TGTGCCAGCAGCTTACATGAGGGGGAGACCCAGTACTTC
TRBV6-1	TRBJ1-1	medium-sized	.	CASSRTFSDTEAFF	TGTGCCAGCAGCCGGACATTCTCGGACACTGAAGCTTTCTTT
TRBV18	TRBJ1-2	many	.	CASSPQGDNYGYTF	TGTGCCAGCTCCCCGCAGGGTGATAACTATGGCTACACCTTC
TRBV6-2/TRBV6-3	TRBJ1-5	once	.	CASSDGGVSGQPQHF	TGTGCCAGCAGTGACGGGGGGGTTTCTGGTCAGCCCCAGCATTTT
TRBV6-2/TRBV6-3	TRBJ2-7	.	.	CASSDHRETNYEQYF	TGTGCCAGCAGCGACCACAGGGAGACCAACTACGAGCAGTACTTC
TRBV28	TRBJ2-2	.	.	CASSLLPGELFF	TGTGCCAGCAGTTTACTACCCGGGGAGCTGTTTTTT
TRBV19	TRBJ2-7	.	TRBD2	CASSRSGAGLCQQYF	TGTGCCAGTAGTCGGAGCGGGGCAGGGCTCTGCCAGCAGTACTTC
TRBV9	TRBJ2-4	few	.	CASSVLGDIQYF	TGTGCCAGCAGCGTCCTGGGGGACATTCAGTACTTC
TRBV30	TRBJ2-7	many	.	CAWSVSWGTDEQYF	TGTGCCTGGAGTGTAAGCTGGGGGACCGACGAGCAGTACTTC
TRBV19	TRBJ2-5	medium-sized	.	CASSADFGQETQYF	TGTGCCAGTAGTGCGGACTTCGGCCAAGAGACCCAGTACTTC
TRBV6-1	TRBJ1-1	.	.	CASSGGAEAFF	TGTGCCAGCAGTGGAGGGGCTGAAGCTTTCTTT
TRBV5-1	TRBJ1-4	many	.	CASKLDEKLFF	TGCGCCAGCAAGTTGGATGAAAAACTGTTTTTT
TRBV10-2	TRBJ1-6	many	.	CASTHTGSPLHF	TGCGCCAGCACCCACACGGGTTCACCCCTCCACTTT
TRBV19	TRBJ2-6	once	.	CASITQVSGANVLTF	TGTGCCAGCATAACACAGGTGTCTGGTGCCAACGTCCTGACTTTC
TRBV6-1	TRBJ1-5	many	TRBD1	CASVRDSTNQPQHF	TGTGCCAGTGTCCGGGACAGCACCAATCAGCCCCAGCATTTT
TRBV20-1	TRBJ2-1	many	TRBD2	CSASPRWTSGGLPGEQFF	TGCAGTGCTAGCCCCAGATGGACTAGCGGGGGCCTCCCAGGGGAGCAGTTCTTC
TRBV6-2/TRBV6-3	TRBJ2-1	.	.	CASSYPNRGGEQFF	TGTGCCAGCAGTTACCCAAATCGCGGGGGCGAGCAGTTCTTC
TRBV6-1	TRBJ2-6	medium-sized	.	CASRAGNSGANVLTF	TGTGCCAGCCGGGCGGGCAACTCTGGGGCCAACGTCCTGACTTTC
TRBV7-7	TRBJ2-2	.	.	CAIRATGELFF	TGTGCCATCCGAGCCACCGGGGAGCTGTTTTTT
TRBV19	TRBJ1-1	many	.	CASSIRGGPYTEAFF	TGTGCCAGTAGTATCCGGGGCGGACCCTATACTGAAGCTTTCTTT
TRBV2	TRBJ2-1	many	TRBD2	CASSPGLAGAGVYNEQFF	TGTGCCAGCAGTCCCGGACTAGCGGGAGCTGGGGTTTACAATGAGCAGTTCTTC
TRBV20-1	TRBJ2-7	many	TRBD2	CSAVTSGRASQEQYF	TGCAGTGCGGTCACTAGCGGGAGGGCATCGCAGGAGCAGTACTTC
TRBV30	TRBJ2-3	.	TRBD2	CAWTLAESTDTQYF	TGTGCCTGGACCCTAGCGGAGAGCACAGATACGCAGTATTTT